This T cell receptor (beta chain) was found in a study of neurological immune-mediated disorders. Volunteers attending a blood bank in Maryland, USA, served as healthy controls. Libraries used 2 million unsorted PBMCs kept frozen in RNAlater. The CDR3 contains 13 residues. The V gene's germline CDR1 is SGHTA and CDR2 FQGTGA. Deletions cut 3 bases from V and 4 bases from J, with 9 bases between. TCRdb ran MiXCR on the 5' RACE reads and lists one entry per CDR3 protein. This table holds about 79,000 distinct CDR3 sequences, 13% to 15% found once. The sequenced sample was PBMCs. V usage is TRBV7-3 and J usage is TRBJ1-1, with D hard to call. The TCR was taken from a woman aged 45-65 years in good health. Written as DNA, the CDR3 is TGTGCCAGCAGCTTGACTCGGGGCACTGAAGCTTTCTTT. Protein: CASSLTRGTEAFF.